This passage covers 8 T cell receptor beta chains from one sample sequenced in a study of regulatory dendritic cells for organ transplantation. Sorted subsets were CFSE-labeled and cultured four to six days with allogeneic dendritic cells. The repertoire was sequenced with immunoSEQ multiplex PCR; TCRdb's copy has only in-frame clones and lacks some. The sample holds 9,500 to 15,000 clones, 74% seen once. No antigen is known for these receptors. The specimen sequenced was naive CD4+ T cells from blood cultured with regulatory dendritic cells. Subset in this sample: CD45RA+ naive T cells. The source is a human donor in good health.

This chain links TRBV6-6 with TRBJ2-5; 8 nucleotides match TRBD1. The CDR3 sequence is 15 residues long. From germline, CDR1 is MNHNY and CDR2 SVGAGI (reference sequence). V shed 5 bases and J 5 bases; nucleotides not matched to a gene: 10. CDR3 sequence: CASSQLGQGVETQYF. The CDR3 DNA follows: TGTGCCAGCAGTCAGCTAGGACAGGGCGTGGAGACCCAGTACTTC.

The CDR3 spells CASSTDREQYF. As DNA, the CDR3 is TGCGCCAGCAGCACGGACAGGGAGCAGTACTTC. The chain employs TRBV5-1 and TRBJ2-7; 7 nucleotides match TRBD1. V lost 4 bases and J lost 7; bases outside the gene matches: 2. CDR3 size: 11 residues. Germline V lookup: CDR1 SGHRS, CDR2 YFSETQ.

The chain recombines TRBV7-2 with TRBJ1-1; 7 bases line up with TRBD1. Germline-derived CDR1 and CDR2 are SGHTA and FQGNSA. V shed 5 bases, J shed 5 bases, and the junction held 5 bases outside the gene matches. The CDR3 covers 13 residues. The CDR3 reads CASSTQGRTEAFF. In nucleotides, the CDR3 is TGTGCCAGCAGCACACAGGGGAGGACTGAAGCTTTCTTT.

CDR3 in DNA: TGTGCCAGTAGTAAAGCGGGGAGCACAGATACGCAGTATTTT. Protein: CASSKAGSTDTQYF. This chain connects TRBV19 to TRBJ2-3; 7 bases align to TRBD2. The CDR3 spans 14 residues. V dropped 4 bases and J dropped 0; count of bases not matched to a gene: 1. Germline V gene data show CDR1 as LNHDA and CDR2 as SQIVND (reference sequence).

The chain has TRBV7-9 and TRBJ2-1, with 8 bases matching TRBD2. The trim removed 7 bases at V and 4 bases at J, leaving 6 bases unmatched. This CDR3 has 14 residues. The germline V gene encodes CDR1 SEHNR and CDR2 FQNEAQ (reference sequence). The chain's CDR3 is CASTVRGGYNEQFF. The CDR3 DNA sequence: TGTGCCAGCACCGTCCGGGGGGGTTACAATGAGCAGTTCTTC.

This clone was seen a few times. V and J are TRBV7-9 and TRBJ1-6, with D tentatively TRBD1 (6 bases). CDR3 length: 15 residues. Germline V lookup: CDR1 SEHNR, CDR2 FQNEAQ (reference sequence). V lost 4 bases, J lost 7 bases, and 14 bases lay in between. DNA for the CDR3: TGTGCCAGCAGCTCACAGGGTATGGGGAATTCACCCCTCCACTTT. Protein sequence: CASSSQGMGNSPLHF.

The chain is built from TRBV2 and TRBJ2-3; 7 bases match TRBD2. This CDR3 comprises 12 residues. The ends lost 2 bases at V and 11 bases at J; junction bases unmatched: 4. The germline gives CDR1 SNHLY, CDR2 FYNNEI. The CDR3 DNA reads TGTGCCAGCAGTGAACTGGCGGGGGAGCAGTATTTT. Protein: CASSELAGEQYF.

The chain joins TRBV11-2 to TRBJ1-1, with D perhaps TRBD1 (5 bases). The germline V gene encodes CDR1 SGHAT and CDR2 FQNNGV. Trimming stripped 5 bases from V and 1 base from J, with 11 bases between. The CDR3 has 14 amino acids. The CDR3 loop reads CASSLGAWNTEAFF. The CDR3 DNA reads as TGTGCCAGCAGCCTAGGGGCCTGGAACACTGAAGCTTTCTTT.